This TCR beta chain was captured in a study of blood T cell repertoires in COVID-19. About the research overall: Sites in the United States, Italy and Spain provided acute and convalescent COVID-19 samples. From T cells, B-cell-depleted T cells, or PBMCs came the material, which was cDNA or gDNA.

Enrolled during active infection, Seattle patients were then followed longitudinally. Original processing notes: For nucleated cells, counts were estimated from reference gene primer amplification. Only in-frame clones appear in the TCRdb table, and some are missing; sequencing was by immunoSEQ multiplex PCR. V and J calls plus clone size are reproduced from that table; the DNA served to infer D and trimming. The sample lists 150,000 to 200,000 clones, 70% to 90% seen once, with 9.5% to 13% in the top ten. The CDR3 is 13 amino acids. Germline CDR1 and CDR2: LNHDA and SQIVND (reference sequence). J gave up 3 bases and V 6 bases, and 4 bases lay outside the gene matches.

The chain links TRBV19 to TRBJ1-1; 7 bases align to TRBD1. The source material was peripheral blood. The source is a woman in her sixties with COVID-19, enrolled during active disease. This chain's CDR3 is CASRDRTYTEAFF. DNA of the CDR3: TGTGCCAGTAGGGACAGGACCTACACTGAAGCTTTCTTT.